This TCR beta chain stems from a study of shared clonotypes between healthy human individuals. V lost 2 bases, J lost 5 bases, and 8 bases stayed unmatched. CDR3 length: 16 amino acids. The V gene's germline CDR1 is SGHTA and CDR2 FQGNSA. Per the authors' pipeline: In the immunoSEQ data, sequences were junction-only and lacked quality scores, so filtering differed. The assay was immunoSEQ multiplex PCR, and TCRdb's table has in-frame clones only and misses some. V and J calls and clone size follow that table, whereas D and trimming were derived from the DNA. The table records approximately 2.5 million clones, approximately 90% of them present only once.

The TCR sequence derives from a man aged 18 to 30 in good health. Sequencing used naive CD4+ T cells sorted from blood. Described subset: CD45RA+ positively selected. The chain joins TRBV7-2 to TRBJ2-3, with 9 bases fitting TRBD2. The CDR3 region has the DNA TGTGCCAGCAGCTTAAGAAGCGGGAGGTTTTTAGATACGCAGTATTTT. It codes for CASSLRSGRFLDTQYF. Drawing the rest from reference TRBV7-2 and TRBJ2-3, the complete variable domain is GAGVSQSPSNKVTEKGKDVELRCDPISGHTALYWYRQSLGQGLEFLIYFQGNSAPDKSGLPSDRFSAERTGGSVSTLTIQRTQQEDSAVYLCASSLRSGRFLDTQYFGPGTRLTVL.